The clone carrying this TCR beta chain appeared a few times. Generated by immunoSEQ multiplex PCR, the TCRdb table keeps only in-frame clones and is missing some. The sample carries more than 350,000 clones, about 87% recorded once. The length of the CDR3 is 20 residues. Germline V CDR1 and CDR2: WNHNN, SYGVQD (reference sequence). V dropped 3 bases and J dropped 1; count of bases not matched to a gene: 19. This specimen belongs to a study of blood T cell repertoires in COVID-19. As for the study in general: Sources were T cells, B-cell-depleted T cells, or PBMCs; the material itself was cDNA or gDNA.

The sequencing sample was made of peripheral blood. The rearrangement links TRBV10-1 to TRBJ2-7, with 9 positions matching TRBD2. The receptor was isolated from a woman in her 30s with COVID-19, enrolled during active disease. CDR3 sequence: CASSEGWVRGRASKSYEQYF. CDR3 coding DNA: TGCGCCAGCAGTGAAGGCTGGGTTCGCGGGAGGGCCTCGAAATCCTACGAGCAGTACTTC.